Below are 17 T cell receptor beta chains sequenced from a single sample in a study of Ad26.COV2.S vaccination and SARS-CoV-2 variants. Specified treatment: roughly 20 received Ad26.COV2.S at low or high dose, single or two shots; 5 received placebo; per-sample allocation not given. Sampling occurred on day 63 after the first vaccine or placebo injection. Sequencing was performed with immunoSEQ multiplex PCR; in TCRdb, only in-frame clones are kept and a portion is missing. This sample carries 300,000 to 400,000 clones, less than 90% of them seen once, and the ten largest clones take 6.4%. The sample here was peripheral blood, taken in a trial of Ad26.COV2.S vaccine versus placebo. Receptors were obtained from a person aged 18-60 years who received the Ad26.COV2.S COVID-19 vaccine or a placebo.

The CDR3 region is CASSQTGNSNQPQHF. The CDR3, as DNA: TGCGCCAGCAGCCAGACAGGGAATAGCAATCAGCCCCAGCATTTT. V is TRBV5-1 and J is TRBJ1-5, with 7 bases matching TRBD1. Trimming cost V 4 bases and J 0 bases; bases outside gene matches: 4. The CDR3 covers 15 residues. Germline CDR1 SGHRS, CDR2 YFSETQ.

This chain links TRBV9 with TRBJ2-2; 8 nucleotides match TRBD2. The CDR3 loop spans 15 amino acids. Germline CDR1 and CDR2: SGDLS and YYNGEE. V shed 7 bases and J 3 bases; nucleotides not matched to a gene: 8. CDR3 residues: CASDPSGLDTGELFF. Written as DNA, the CDR3 is TGTGCCAGCGATCCTAGCGGGTTGGACACCGGGGAGCTGTTTTTT.

The chain is built from TRBV20-1 and TRBJ1-5, with D uncertain. The CDR3 is made up of 15 amino acids. The V end was cut by 3 bases, the J end by 9 bases, with 21 bases between. The germline CDR1 and CDR2 sequences are DFQATT and SNEGSKA (reference sequence). The CDR3 loop is CSASSPDNLRGPQHF. Here the CDR3 DNA reads TGCAGTGCTAGTAGCCCAGACAATTTACGTGGGCCCCAGCATTTT.

This clone appeared once. The chain joins TRBV7-2 to TRBJ1-2; tentative D call: TRBD1 (5 bases). This CDR3 is 13 amino acids long. The V and J ends lost 3 bases and 7 bases respectively, with 12 bases between them. Germline V gives CDR1 SGHTA, CDR2 FQGNSA. CDR3 residues: CASSLGPLVGYTF. The CDR3 DNA reads as TGTGCCAGCAGCTTGGGACCCTTGGTTGGCTACACCTTC.

The chain is built from TRBV6-5 and TRBJ2-5, with 10 bases lining up with TRBD2. The J segment lost 4 bases and the V segment lost 8 bases, leaving 10 bases of the junction unmatched. The V gene's germline CDR1 is MNHEY and CDR2 SVGAGI. This CDR3 comprises 15 residues. CDR3 region: CASRPSGGAGETQYF. The CDR3 DNA reads as TGTGCCAGCCGACCAAGCGGGGGGGCGGGAGAGACCCAGTACTTC.

The V call is TRBV3-1 (or the pseudogene TRBV3-2), the J call TRBJ1-2; D remains ambiguous. Germline V gene sequence: CDR1 LGHDT, CDR2 YNNKEL (reference sequence). The length of the CDR3 is 11 residues. With 2 bases removed from V and 8 bases from J, the gap between germline ends came to 6 bases. CDR3 bases: TGTGCCAGCAGCCAAAACCAGGGCTACACCTTC. Encoded protein: CASSQNQGYTF.

The gene calls are TRBV7-2 and TRBJ2-3; TRBD1 matches at 11 bases. The CDR3 sequence is 16 residues long. Germline assignment: CDR1 SGHTA and CDR2 FQGNSA. The J segment lost 4 bases and the V segment lost 1 base, leaving 4 bases of the junction unmatched. CDR3 bases: TGTGCCAGCAGCTTAGTGGGACAGGGGGGCCCAGATACGCAGTATTTT. Protein product: CASSLVGQGGPDTQYF.

The chain carries TRBV27 and TRBJ1-1, with no clear D. The CDR3 contains 14 residues. Trimming took off 3 bases at V and 8 bases at J, with 16 bases between the two ends. Germline lookup yields CDR1 MNHEY and CDR2 SMNVEV (reference sequence). CDR3 sequence reads: CASSFLGVGKEAFF. As DNA, the CDR3 is TGTGCCAGCAGTTTCCTCGGCGTCGGAAAGGAAGCTTTCTTT.

This chain joins TRBV4-3 and TRBJ2-3, with 11 bases identical to TRBD2. V trimming: 2 bases; J trimming: 1 base; junction bases outside the gene matches: 2. This CDR3 is 16 amino acids long. CDR1 and CDR2 (germline): LGHNA, YSLEER. Written as DNA, the CDR3 is TGCGCCAGCAGCCAACCGACTAGCGGGGGCACAGATACGCAGTATTTT. Translating it yields CASSQPTSGGTDTQYF.

This clone has a single count. The chain joins TRBV28 to TRBJ2-1; TRBD2 is a possible D gene (6 bases). Per germline, CDR1 MDHEN and CDR2 SYDVKM. Between the trimmed V and J ends, which lost 11 bases and 2 bases, there was a span of 13 bases. The CDR3 totals 13 residues. In DNA form, the CDR3 reads TGTGCCTCGGTGGGGGGTCCCTACAATGAGCAGTTCTTC. Protein product: CASVGGPYNEQFF.

This chain uses TRBV3-1 (or the pseudogene TRBV3-2) with TRBJ2-7, with a weak D call TRBD2 (5 bases). Trimming pared 1 base from V and 3 bases from J, leaving 13 bases between. The CDR3 totals 15 residues. Germline CDR1 LGHDT, CDR2 YNNKEL (reference sequence). For the CDR3, the DNA is TGTGCCAGCAGCCAAGTTCTAACGGGGATCTACGAGCAGTACTTC. This sequence encodes CASSQVLTGIYEQYF.

This chain uses TRBV30 with TRBJ2-3; D is perhaps TRBD1 (5 bases). The germline CDR1 and CDR2 sequences are GTSNPN and SVGIG (reference sequence). This CDR3 spans 13 amino acids. V dropped 4 bases and J dropped 1 base, with 9 bases sitting between them. CDR3 amino acids: CAWTGFGTDTQYF. CDR3 sequence (DNA): TGTGCCTGGACAGGGTTTGGCACAGATACGCAGTATTTT.

This chain joins TRBV30 and TRBJ1-1; TRBD1 is a possible D gene (5 bases). The germline V gene encodes CDR1 GTSNPN and CDR2 SVGIG (reference sequence). The V end lost 4 bases, the J end lost 5 bases, and 14 bases lay between the germline ends. The CDR3 runs 13 residues. The CDR3 nucleotides are TGTGCCTGGACCCGGCCGGGGCGGACTGAAGCTTTCTTT. Its translation: CAWTRPGRTEAFF.

The chain employs TRBV28 and TRBJ2-7; 8 nucleotides line up with TRBD1. The CDR3 is made up of 15 amino acids. Per the germline V gene, CDR1 is MDHEN and CDR2 is SYDVKM. The V gene end was trimmed by 2 bases and the J gene end by 1 base; junction bases not matched to a gene: 4. In DNA form, the CDR3 reads TGTGCCAGCAGTTTAAACAGGGGGGCATCCTACGAGCAGTACTTC. This sequence encodes CASSLNRGASYEQYF.

V is TRBV11-3 and J is TRBJ2-3; 8 nucleotides line up with TRBD2. The CDR3 has 16 amino acids. With 5 bases clipped from V and 1 base from J, the junction kept 8 bases outside the gene matches. Germline values: CDR1 SGHNT, CDR2 YENEEA. The CDR3 loop reads CASSRGGAGGTDTQYF. The CDR3 nucleotides are TGTGCCAGCAGCCGTGGGGGAGCGGGGGGCACAGATACGCAGTATTTT.

The chain has TRBV27 and TRBJ2-3, with D tentatively TRBD2 (5 bases). The ends were cut back, 1 base at V and 3 bases at J, with 8 bases in the middle. The length of the CDR3 is 14 residues. Germline V gene data show CDR1 as MNHEY and CDR2 as SMNVEV (reference sequence). The CDR3 is CASSLWLATDTQYF. The CDR3 coding sequence is TGTGCCAGCAGTTTATGGCTAGCAACAGATACGCAGTATTTT.

This chain links TRBV6-5 with TRBJ1-1; weak D call: TRBD1 (5 bases). Germline V lookup: CDR1 MNHEY, CDR2 SVGAGI. CDR3 length: 15 residues. V lost 0 bases, J lost 0 bases, and 8 bases lay in between. The CDR3: CASSYSGRMNTEAFF. DNA for the CDR3: TGTGCCAGCAGTTACTCGGGGCGGATGAACACTGAAGCTTTCTTT.